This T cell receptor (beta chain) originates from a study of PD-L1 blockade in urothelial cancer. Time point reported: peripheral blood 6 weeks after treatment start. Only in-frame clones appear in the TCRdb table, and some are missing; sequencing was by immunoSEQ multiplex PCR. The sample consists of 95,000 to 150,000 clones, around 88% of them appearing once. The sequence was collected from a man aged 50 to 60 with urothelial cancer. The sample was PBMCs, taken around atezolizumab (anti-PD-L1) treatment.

The CDR3 nucleotides are TGTGCCAGCTCACCATCGAAGGACAGAAACACCGGGGAGCTGTTTTTT. Its protein is CASSPSKDRNTGELFF. This rearrangement joins TRBV18 to TRBJ2-2, with D perhaps matching TRBD1 (6 bases). This CDR3 spans 16 amino acids. Germline CDR1 is KGHSH and CDR2 is LQKENI. Trimming removed 2 bases at V and 2 bases at J, with 12 bases between.